Shown below are 32 T cell receptor beta chains from a single sample sequenced in a study of tumor-infiltrating lymphocytes in primary liver carcinoma. Alongside blood RNA obtained from unsorted whole blood, germline DNA was also extracted. With a constant-region primer, TCR beta cDNA was made from around 530 ng of total RNA. Three rounds of nested multiplex PCR with slightly modified ARM-PCR produced TCR beta libraries. The study ran its first two PCR rounds for around 10 cycles each, using TRBV1-TRBV30 forward primers and a C-beta reverse primer. TCRdb independently ran MiXCR on the multiplex PCR reads; one entry per CDR3 protein. The repertoire holds about 320,000 distinct CDR3 sequences, with about 60% as singletons. Material: peripheral blood. The receptors here all came from a middle-aged man with primary liver carcinoma and hepatitis B virus infection.

On this clonotype: A much more abundant neighbour one base away suggests this may be a read error. This sequence joins TRBV29-1 and TRBJ2-5; D possibly corresponds to TRBD1 (5 bases). The CDR3 has 17 residues. Per the germline V gene, CDR1 is SQVTM and CDR2 is ANQGSEA. Trimming took 1 base from V and 2 from J, leaving 20 bases between them. In DNA, the CDR3 is TGCAGCGTTGAAGGGGCACGGCAGGGCCCACCTCAAGAGACCCAGTACTTC. Residues: CSVEGARQGPPQETQYF.

About this clonotype itself: A much larger clone lies one base from this, so it may be a read error. The chain couples TRBV6-2 or TRBV6-3 to TRBJ2-3; D is perhaps TRBD2 (6 bases). The germline CDR1 and CDR2 sequences are MNHEY and SVGEGT. CDR3 length equals 15 residues. CDR3 region: CSSSFVAGSTDTQYF. Here the CDR3 DNA reads TGTTCCAGCAGTTTTGTCGCGGGATCCACAGATACGCAGTATTTT.

On this clonotype: At one of its ends the junction is not consistent with the germline gene, which may arise from a read error. This rearrangement joins TRBV6-6 to TRBJ2-7; no reliable D call. CDR3 length: 15 amino acids. From germline, CDR1 is MNHNY and CDR2 SVGAGI (reference sequence). DNA of the CDR3: TGTGCCAGCTTCGGGTACAGAGATTACTCCCACGAGCAGTACTTC. This encodes CASFGYRDYSHEQYF.

The V and J genes are TRBV6-1 and TRBJ1-4, with D possibly matching TRBD1 (6 bases). V shed 6 bases and J shed 6 bases, with 11 bases lying between them. CDR1 and CDR2 (germline): MNHNS, SASEGT. This CDR3 region has 13 residues. The CDR3 DNA is TGTGCCAGCAGCAGGGGCGCAGATGAAAAACTGTTTTTT. Translation: CASSRGADEKLFF.

The chain combines TRBV12-3 or TRBV12-4 with TRBJ2-6; D remains ambiguous. CDR3 length: 15 amino acids. V was shortened by 5 bases and J by 2 bases, with 10 bases between the two germline ends. CDR3 residues: CASSRTWAGANVLTF. In DNA, the CDR3 is TGTGCCAGCAGTCGAACATGGGCTGGGGCCAACGTCCTGACTTTC.

This clonotype was detected only once. CDR3 protein: CASSIDVSPGNTIYF. The CDR3 nucleotides read TGTGCCAGCAGCATCGACGTGAGCCCTGGAAACACCATATATTTT. The rearrangement links TRBV7-9 to TRBJ1-3; D unclear. Trimming took off 5 bases at V and 2 bases at J, with 13 bases between the two ends. This CDR3 is built from 15 residues. Germline V gene sequence: CDR1 SEHNR, CDR2 FQNEAQ (reference sequence).

This clonotype came up a few times. The chain has TRBV6-6 and TRBJ2-5; the match to TRBD1 covers 9 bases. J was trimmed by 4 bases and V by 2 bases; bases with no gene match: 8. Germline assignment: CDR1 MNHNY and CDR2 SVGAGI (reference sequence). The CDR3 is made up of 16 amino acids. CDR3 in DNA: TGTGCCAGCAGTTACCCAGGGACAGGGCCCGCAGAGACCCAGTACTTC. Residues: CASSYPGTGPAETQYF.

Notes on this clonotype: One junction end disagrees with the germline gene, perhaps due to a read error. This chain uses TRBV11-1 with TRBJ2-1, with D unresolved. CDR3 length: 14 residues. The V gene's germline CDR1 is SGHAT and CDR2 FQDESV (reference sequence). In DNA form, the CDR3 reads TGTGCCAGCAGAAGCGCAATCGCAGGCAATGGGCAGTTCTTC. Translated, it gives CASRSAIAGNGQFF.

This clonotype appeared a few times. V and J are TRBV5-1 and TRBJ2-7; 8 bases line up with TRBD2. Germline CDR1 SGHRS, CDR2 YFSETQ. Trimming removed 4 bases from V and 3 bases from J; junction bases left unmatched: 6. CDR3 length equals 14 residues. As DNA, the CDR3 is TGCGCCAGCAGCAGTACTAGCGGAGGCTACGAGCAGTACTTC. This codes for CASSSTSGGYEQYF.

The V call is TRBV5-1, the J call TRBJ2-7; D not certain. Between the trimmed V and J ends, which lost 5 bases and 4 bases, there was a span of 16 bases. Germline CDR1 reads SGHRS; CDR2 reads YFSETQ. CDR3 length equals 14 residues. The CDR3 spells CASRPQDGIYEQYF. In DNA, the CDR3 is TGCGCCAGCAGACCCCAGGACGGAATTTACGAGCAGTACTTC.

Note on this clonotype: A single base separates this from a much larger clone, so it may be a read error. V usage is TRBV6-2 or TRBV6-3 and J usage is TRBJ2-7; weak D call: TRBD1 (6 bases). Per the germline V gene, CDR1 is MNHEY and CDR2 is SVGEGT. The CDR3 sequence is 15 residues long. The V end lost 5 bases, the J end lost 2 bases, and 16 bases lay between the germline ends. The CDR3 DNA reads TGTGCCAGCAGTGAGTACTGGACAGACCCCTACGAGCAGTACTTC. Its protein is CASSEYWTDPYEQYF.

The chain recombines TRBV5-1 with TRBJ2-1, with TRBD1 identical over 8 bases. The V gene end was trimmed by 4 bases and the J gene end by 10 bases; junction bases not matched to a gene: 19. Germline V lookup: CDR1 SGHRS, CDR2 YFSETQ. There are 17 residues in the CDR3. The CDR3 is CASSISTPDRGGMEQFF. The DNA for the CDR3 is TGCGCCAGCAGCATCTCAACCCCAGACAGGGGTGGCATGGAGCAGTTCTTC.

About this clonotype itself: A single base separates this from a much larger clone, so it may be a read error. The V gene is TRBV4-3, the J gene TRBJ2-1, with D unclear. The germline V gene encodes CDR1 LGHNA and CDR2 YSLEER. The CDR3 contains 16 residues. V shed 3 bases and J shed 8 bases, with 20 bases lying between them. CDR3 in DNA: TGCGCCAGCAGCCACTCCCTCTCCGCGACCTCCCATGAGCAGTTCTTC. Its protein product is CASSHSLSATSHEQFF.

This clonotype was recorded at least ten times. The chain couples TRBV5-4 to TRBJ2-5; the D gene could be TRBD1 or TRBD2 (5 bases each). The length of the CDR3 is 15 residues. Between the trimmed V and J ends, which lost 2 bases and 4 bases, there was a span of 15 bases. Germline lookup yields CDR1 SGHNT and CDR2 YYREEE (reference sequence). CDR3 region: CASSLHSGTRETQYF. As DNA, the CDR3 is TGTGCCAGCAGCTTACACTCCGGGACGCGAGAGACCCAGTACTTC.

This clonotype came up many times. The chain joins TRBV29-1 to TRBJ1-2, with D possibly being TRBD1 (5 bases). Trimming removed 4 bases at V and 6 bases at J, with 9 bases between. Germline V gene sequence: CDR1 SQVTM, CDR2 ANQGSEA. The CDR3 is 11 amino acids. CDR3 nucleotide sequence: TGCAGCGTTGTGGGGGACGATGGCTACACCTTC. It encodes CSVVGDDGYTF.

The gene calls are TRBV6-5 and TRBJ1-6; no reliable D call. This CDR3 region has 13 residues. Germline V gene lookup returns CDR1 MNHEY and CDR2 SVGAGI. V shed 4 bases and J shed 16 bases, with 17 bases lying between them. DNA of the CDR3: TGTGCCAGCAGTTCCGGGCTATTACTAAGTCTCCACTTT. This translates into CASSSGLLLSLHF.

A word on this clonotype: Because the CDR3 is missing its conserved closing phenylalanine or tryptophan, this is likely a read error. This chain joins TRBV6-6 and TRBJ2-1, with 9 nucleotides matching TRBD2. With 7 bases clipped from V and 5 bases from J, the junction kept 9 bases outside the gene matches. The V gene's germline CDR1 is MNHNY and CDR2 SVGAGI (reference sequence). CDR3 length: 15 amino acids. The CDR3 reads CASTGTGTSNNEQFL. The CDR3 DNA reads TGTGCCAGCACCGGAACCGGGACTAGCAACAATGAGCAGTTCTTA.

In its sample, this clonotype was seen a few times. The rearrangement links TRBV4-2 to TRBJ2-2; D gene unclear. The CDR3 runs to 17 residues. Trimming took off 0 bases at V and 0 bases at J, with 11 bases between the two ends. Per germline, CDR1 LGHNA and CDR2 YNFKEQ. The CDR3 DNA is TGTGCCAGCAGCCAAGAACGATTCGGCTCGAACACCGGGGAGCTGTTTTTT. Translation gives CASSQERFGSNTGELFF.

For this clonotype: The junction does not match germline at one end; this may be a read error. The chain combines TRBV12-3 or TRBV12-4 with TRBJ1-1, with D perhaps TRBD1 (5 bases). The CDR3 consists of 14 residues. The DNA of the CDR3 is TGTGCCAGAAGTTTGAGAGGAGGGGACACTGAAGCTTTCTTT. As protein: CARSLRGGDTEAFF.

Notes on this clonotype: At one end, the junction sequence differs from germline, possibly due to a read error. The gene calls are TRBV4-1 and TRBJ2-1, with a tentative D call TRBD2 (6 bases). Germline-derived CDR1 and CDR2 are MGHRA and YSYEKL. The CDR3 totals 18 residues. The CDR3 spells CASSQSPWDGDSYNDQFF. DNA of the CDR3: TGCGCCAGTAGCCAATCACCATGGGACGGGGACTCCTACAATGATCAGTTCTTC.

The chain uses TRBV18 and TRBJ2-7; 10 positions agree with TRBD2. CDR1 is KGHSH and CDR2 is LQKENI in the germline V gene. CDR3 length: 14 residues. The junction had 7 bases not matched to a gene; V was cut back by 8 bases and J by 3 bases. In DNA form, the CDR3 reads TGTGCCAGCACAACCATAGCGGGAGGCTACGAGCAGTACTTC. This codes for CASTTIAGGYEQYF. Full variable domain (outside the CDR3, taken from reference TRBV18 and TRBJ2-7): NAGVMQNPRHLVRRRGQEARLRCSPMKGHSHVYWYRQLPEEGLKFMVYLQKENIIDESGMPKERFSAEFPKEGPSILRIQQVVRGDSAAYFCASTTIAGGYEQYFGPGTRLTVT.

This clonotype was recorded only once. This chain uses TRBV19 with TRBJ1-2; D gene ambiguous. The V end lost 3 bases, the J end lost 8 bases, and 7 bases lay between the germline ends. The CDR3 has 11 amino acids. The germline V gene encodes CDR1 LNHDA and CDR2 SQIVND (reference sequence). The CDR3 DNA reads as TGTGCCAGTAGTATCGGGGAAGGCTACACCTTC. Translated: CASSIGEGYTF.

This chain connects TRBV19 to TRBJ1-1; tentative D call: TRBD1 (6 bases). Germline V gives CDR1 LNHDA, CDR2 SQIVND (reference sequence). This CDR3 has 15 residues. V lost 5 bases to trimming and J lost 1 base, with 14 bases between them. The CDR3 reads CASSGREGGNTEAFF. DNA for the CDR3: TGTGCCAGTAGTGGACGGGAGGGGGGGAACACTGAAGCTTTCTTT.

A remark on this clonotype: The CDR3 ends on some other residue instead of the conserved phenylalanine or tryptophan, so this is likely a read error. The chain recombines TRBV4-2 with TRBJ2-7; possibly TRBD1 or TRBD2 for D (5 bases each). V lost 0 bases and J lost 3, with 12 bases in between. CDR3 length: 15 amino acids. Germline CDR1 reads LGHNA; CDR2 reads YNFKEQ. CDR3 in amino acids: CASSQDEGSGYEQYY. CDR3 DNA sequence: TGTGCCAGCAGCCAAGATGAGGGGAGCGGCTACGAGCAGTACTAC.

This sequence joins TRBV5-1 and TRBJ1-1; D gene ambiguous. The CDR3 covers 15 residues. V was cut by 4 bases and J by 0 bases, with 13 bases left in between. Germline V gene lookup returns CDR1 SGHRS and CDR2 YFSETQ. The DNA for the CDR3 is TGCGCCAGCAGCCTGAGGTCCTCCGTGAACACTGAAGCTTTCTTT. Translation: CASSLRSSVNTEAFF. The full variable domain, its missing parts supplied by reference TRBV5-1 and TRBJ1-1, is KAGVTQTPRYLIKTRGQQVTLSCSPISGHRSVSWYQQTPGQGLQFLFEYFSETQRNKGNFPGRFSGRQFSNSRSEMNVSTLELGDSALYLCASSLRSSVNTEAFFGQGTRLTVV.

As regards this clonotype: This may come from a read error, since a much larger clone is one base off. The V and J genes are TRBV6-2 or TRBV6-3 and TRBJ2-2; 13 nucleotides line up with TRBD2. This CDR3 is 18 amino acids long. V was pared by 5 bases and J by 3 bases, with 9 bases of the junction left unmatched. Germline V CDR1 and CDR2: MNHEY, SVGEGT. Here the CDR3 DNA reads TGTGCCAGCAGTAAAAGGACTAGCGGGAGCTCGGACACCGGGGAGCTGTTTTTT. Its translation: CASSKRTSGSSDTGELFF.

This clonotype is medium-sized (0.01 to 0.1%) within its sample. The genes are TRBV11-1 and TRBJ2-1; D gene uncertain. Trimming left V 5 bases short and J 5 bases short, with 16 bases between. This CDR3 comprises 15 residues. Germline CDR1 SGHAT, CDR2 FQDESV (reference sequence). The CDR3: CASSPNVDWDNEQFF. CDR3 coding DNA: TGTGCCAGCAGCCCCAATGTAGACTGGGACAATGAGCAGTTCTTC.

As for this clonotype: This may arise from a read error, as a much more abundant clone is one base away. V is TRBV6-5 and J is TRBJ1-5; D is possibly TRBD1 (5 bases). In germline, CDR1 is MNHEY, CDR2 SVGAGI. CDR3 length: 13 amino acids. The CDR3 region is CASSYSRGQPQLF. In nucleotides, the CDR3 is TGTGCCAGCAGTTACTCGAGGGGTCAGCCCCAGCTTTTT.

Note on this clonotype: A much larger clone lies a single base off, so this may be a read error. This sequence joins TRBV6-1 and TRBJ2-3; D perhaps matches TRBD2 (6 bases). Germline V CDR1 and CDR2: MNHNS, SASEGT. This CDR3 spans 17 amino acids. The V gene lost 2 bases and the J gene lost 4 bases, with 19 bases spanning the gap. The CDR3 bases are TGTGCCAGCAGTGAACGGTTAGCGGAAGCTCGATCAGATACGCAGTATTTT. It yields the protein CASSERLAEARSDTQYF.

This clonotype was seen a few times. The chain joins TRBV14 to TRBJ2-3, with D possibly being TRBD1 or TRBD2 (6 bases each). Germline V gene lookup returns CDR1 SGHDN and CDR2 FVKESK. This CDR3 region has 14 residues. The V end lost 4 bases, the J end lost 0 bases, and 8 bases lay between the germline ends. CDR3 nucleotide sequence: TGTGCCAGCAGCCGGAGGGGGAGCACAGATACGCAGTATTTT. It translates to CASSRRGSTDTQYF.

With regard to this clonotype: The conserved phenylalanine or tryptophan normally closing the CDR3 is absent here, so this likely arose from a read error. The chain couples TRBV7-9 to TRBJ2-1; D not resolved. The CDR3 loop spans 13 amino acids. Trimming pared 4 bases from V and 6 bases from J, leaving 10 bases between. CDR1 and CDR2 from the germline V gene are SEHNR and FQNEAQ (reference sequence). The CDR3 loop is CASSSERANEQFI. Here the CDR3 DNA reads TGTGCCAGCAGCTCCGAACGTGCCAATGAGCAGTTCATC.

The chain links TRBV7-9 to TRBJ2-1, with 9 bases that match TRBD2. This CDR3 is built from 14 residues. V was pared by 7 bases and J by 6 bases, with 7 bases of the junction left unmatched. CDR1 and CDR2 from the germline V gene are SEHNR and FQNEAQ (reference sequence). The CDR3: CASNPASGINEQFF. Here the CDR3 DNA reads TGTGCCAGCAACCCGGCTAGCGGGATCAATGAGCAGTTCTTC.